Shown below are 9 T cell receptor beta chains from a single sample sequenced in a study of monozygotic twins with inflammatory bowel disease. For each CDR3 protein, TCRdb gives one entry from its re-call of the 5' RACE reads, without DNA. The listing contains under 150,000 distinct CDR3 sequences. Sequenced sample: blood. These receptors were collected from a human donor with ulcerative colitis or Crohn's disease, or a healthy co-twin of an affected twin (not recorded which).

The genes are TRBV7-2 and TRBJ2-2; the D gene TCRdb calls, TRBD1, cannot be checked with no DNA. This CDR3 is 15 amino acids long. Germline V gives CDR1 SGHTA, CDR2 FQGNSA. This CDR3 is CASSPGTGRSGELFF.

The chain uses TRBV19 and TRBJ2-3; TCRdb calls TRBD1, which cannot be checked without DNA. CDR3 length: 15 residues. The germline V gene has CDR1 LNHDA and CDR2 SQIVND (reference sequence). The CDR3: CASSTGQGDTDTQYF.

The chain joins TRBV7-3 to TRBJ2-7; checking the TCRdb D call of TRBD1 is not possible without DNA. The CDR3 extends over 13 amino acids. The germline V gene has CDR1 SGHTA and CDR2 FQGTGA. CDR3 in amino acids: CASSLTEGTPAHF. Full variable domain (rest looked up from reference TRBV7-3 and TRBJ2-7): GAGVSQTPSNKVTEKGKYVELRCDPISGHTALYWYRQSLGQGPEFLIYFQGTGAADDSGLPNDRFFAVRPEGSVSTLKIQRTERGDSAVYLCASSLTEGTPAHFGPGTRLTVT.

The CDR3 region is CSARDWWGAGPSTDTQYF. V gene TRBV20-1 combines with J gene TRBJ2-3; TCRdb calls TRBD2, which cannot be checked without DNA. Germline CDR1 DFQATT, CDR2 SNEGSKA (reference sequence). The CDR3 has 18 amino acids.

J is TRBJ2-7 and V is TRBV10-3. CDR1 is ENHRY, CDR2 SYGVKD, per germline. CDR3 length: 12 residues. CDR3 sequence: CAISEARVEQYF.

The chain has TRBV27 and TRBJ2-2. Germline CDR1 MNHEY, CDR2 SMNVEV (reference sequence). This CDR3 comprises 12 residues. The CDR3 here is CASSIYAGELFF.

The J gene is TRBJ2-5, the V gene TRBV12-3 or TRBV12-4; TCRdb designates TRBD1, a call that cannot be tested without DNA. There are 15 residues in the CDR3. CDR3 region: CASSVSGGTQETQYF.

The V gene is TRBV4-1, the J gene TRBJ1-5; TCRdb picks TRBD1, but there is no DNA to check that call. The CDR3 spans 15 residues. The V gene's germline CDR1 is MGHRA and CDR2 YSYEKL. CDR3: CASSHGQGGNQPQHF.

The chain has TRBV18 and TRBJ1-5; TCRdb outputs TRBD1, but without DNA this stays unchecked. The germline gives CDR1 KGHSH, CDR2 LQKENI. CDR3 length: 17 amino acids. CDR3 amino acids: CASSPTKGQGSNQPQHF.